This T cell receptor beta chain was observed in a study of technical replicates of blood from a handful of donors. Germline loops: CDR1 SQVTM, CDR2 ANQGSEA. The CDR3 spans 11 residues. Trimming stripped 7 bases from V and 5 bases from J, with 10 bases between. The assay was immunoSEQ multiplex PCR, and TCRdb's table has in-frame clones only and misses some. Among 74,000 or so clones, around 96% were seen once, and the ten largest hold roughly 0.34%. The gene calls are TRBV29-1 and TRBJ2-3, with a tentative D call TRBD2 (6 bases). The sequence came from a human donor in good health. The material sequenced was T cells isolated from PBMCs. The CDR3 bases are TGCAGCGGGGGGGATGGAGATACGCAGTATTTT. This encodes CSGGDGDTQYF.